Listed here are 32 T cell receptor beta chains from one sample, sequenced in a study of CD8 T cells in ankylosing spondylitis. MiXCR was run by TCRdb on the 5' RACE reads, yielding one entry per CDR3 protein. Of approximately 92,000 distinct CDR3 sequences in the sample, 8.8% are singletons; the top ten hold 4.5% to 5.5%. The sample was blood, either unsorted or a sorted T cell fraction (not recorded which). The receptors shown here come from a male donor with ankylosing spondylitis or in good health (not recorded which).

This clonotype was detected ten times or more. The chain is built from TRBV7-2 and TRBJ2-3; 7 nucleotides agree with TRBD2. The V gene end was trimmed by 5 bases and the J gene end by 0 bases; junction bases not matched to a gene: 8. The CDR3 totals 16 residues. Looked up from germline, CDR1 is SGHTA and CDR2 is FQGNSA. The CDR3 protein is CASSEIAGASTDTQYF. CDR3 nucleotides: TGTGCCAGCAGCGAAATAGCGGGCGCGAGCACAGATACGCAGTATTTT.

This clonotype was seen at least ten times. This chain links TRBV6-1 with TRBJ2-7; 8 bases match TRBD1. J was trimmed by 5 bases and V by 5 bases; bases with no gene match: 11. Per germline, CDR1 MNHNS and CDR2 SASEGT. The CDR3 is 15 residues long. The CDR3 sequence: CASSNRDRSSHEQYF. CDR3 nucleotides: TGTGCCAGCAGTAACCGGGACAGGTCGTCTCACGAGCAGTACTTC.

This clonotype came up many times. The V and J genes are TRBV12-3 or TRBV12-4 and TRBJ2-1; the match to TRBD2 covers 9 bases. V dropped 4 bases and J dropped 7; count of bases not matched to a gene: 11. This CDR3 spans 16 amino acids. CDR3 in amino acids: CASSSQGSGGWNEQFF. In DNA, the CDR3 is TGTGCCAGCAGTTCCCAGGGTAGCGGGGGTTGGAATGAGCAGTTCTTC.

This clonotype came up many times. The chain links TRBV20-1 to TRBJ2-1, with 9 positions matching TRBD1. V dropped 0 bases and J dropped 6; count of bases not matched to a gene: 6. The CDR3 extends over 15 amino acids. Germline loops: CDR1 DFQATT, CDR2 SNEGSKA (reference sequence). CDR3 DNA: TGCAGTGCTAGAGACCCCGGGACAGGGAGCAATGAGCAGTTCTTC. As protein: CSARDPGTGSNEQFF.

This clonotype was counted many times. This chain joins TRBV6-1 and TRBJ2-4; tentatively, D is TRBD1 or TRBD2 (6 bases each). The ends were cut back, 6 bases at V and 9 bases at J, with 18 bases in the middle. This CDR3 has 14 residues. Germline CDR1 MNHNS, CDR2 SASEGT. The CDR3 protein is CASRGRTVPGIQYF. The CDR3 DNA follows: TGTGCCAGCAGGGGGAGGACAGTCCCGGGCATTCAGTACTTC.

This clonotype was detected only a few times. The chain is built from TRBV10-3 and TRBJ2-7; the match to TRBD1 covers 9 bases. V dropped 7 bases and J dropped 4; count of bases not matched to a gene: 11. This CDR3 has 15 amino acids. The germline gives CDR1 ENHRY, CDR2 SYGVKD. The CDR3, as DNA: TGTGCCATCAAAGAACAGACAGGGGGTATTTACGAGCAGTACTTC. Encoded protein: CAIKEQTGGIYEQYF.

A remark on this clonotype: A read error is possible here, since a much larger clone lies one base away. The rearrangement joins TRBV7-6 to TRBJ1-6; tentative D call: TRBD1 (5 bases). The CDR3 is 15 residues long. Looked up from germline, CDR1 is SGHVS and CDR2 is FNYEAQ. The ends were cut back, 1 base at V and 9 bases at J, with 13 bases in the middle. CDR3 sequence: CASSLDGDSSSPLHF. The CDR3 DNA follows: TGTGCCAGCAGCTTAGATGGTGACAGTTCTTCACCCCTCCACTTT.

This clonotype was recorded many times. The CDR3 sequence: CSASSGANSNYGYTF. The CDR3 region has the DNA TGCAGTGCTAGTTCAGGGGCGAACTCTAACTATGGCTACACCTTC. This sequence joins TRBV20-1 and TRBJ1-2; the D gene is possibly TRBD1 (6 bases). The ends were cut back, 3 bases at V and 0 bases at J, with 14 bases in the middle. The CDR3 spans 15 residues. Germline V gene data show CDR1 as DFQATT and CDR2 as SNEGSKA (reference sequence).

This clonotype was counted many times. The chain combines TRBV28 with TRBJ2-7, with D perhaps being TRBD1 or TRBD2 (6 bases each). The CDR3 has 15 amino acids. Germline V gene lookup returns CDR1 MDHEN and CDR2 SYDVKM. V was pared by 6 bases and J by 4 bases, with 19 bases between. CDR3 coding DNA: TGTGCCAGCAGCTCCCCGGTGGGGGGCAGGTACGAGCAGTACTTC. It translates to CASSSPVGGRYEQYF.

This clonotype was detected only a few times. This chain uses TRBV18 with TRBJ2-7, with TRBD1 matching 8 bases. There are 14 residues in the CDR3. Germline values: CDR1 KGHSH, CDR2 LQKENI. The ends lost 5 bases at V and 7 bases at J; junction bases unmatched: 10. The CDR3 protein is CASSSMDREGEQYF. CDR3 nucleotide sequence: TGTGCCAGCTCATCGATGGACAGGGAAGGGGAGCAGTACTTC.

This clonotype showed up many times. The CDR3 DNA reads TGTGCCAGCAGTTACGAGCTGATTAAGGAGGGGGCCAAGACGCAGTATTTT. Translated, it gives CASSYELIKEGAKTQYF. The chain combines TRBV6-2 or TRBV6-3 with TRBJ2-3; possible D gene TRBD1, 7 bases. Trimming took off 2 bases at V and 9 bases at J, with 24 bases between the two ends. The CDR3 runs to 17 residues. Per germline, CDR1 MNHEY and CDR2 SVGEGT.

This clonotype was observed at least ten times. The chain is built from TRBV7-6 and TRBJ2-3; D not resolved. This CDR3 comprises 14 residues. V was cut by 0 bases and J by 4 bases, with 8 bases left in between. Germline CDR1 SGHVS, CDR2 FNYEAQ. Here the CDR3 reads CASSLASSSDTQYF. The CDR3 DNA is TGTGCCAGCAGCTTAGCCTCCAGCTCAGATACGCAGTATTTT.

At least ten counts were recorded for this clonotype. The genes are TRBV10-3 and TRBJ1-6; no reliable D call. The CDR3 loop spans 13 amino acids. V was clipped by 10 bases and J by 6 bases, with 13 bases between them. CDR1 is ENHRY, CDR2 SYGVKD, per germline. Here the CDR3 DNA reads TGTGCCACCGCGGCGGCGGTTAATTCACCCCTCCACTTT. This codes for CATAAAVNSPLHF.

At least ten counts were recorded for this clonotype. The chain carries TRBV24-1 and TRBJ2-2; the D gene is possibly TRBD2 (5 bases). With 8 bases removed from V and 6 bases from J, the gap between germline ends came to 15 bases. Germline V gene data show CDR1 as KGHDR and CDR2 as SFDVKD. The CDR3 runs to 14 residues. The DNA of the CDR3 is TGTGCCACCAATACGGACTCGTACTCCGGGGAGCTGTTTTTT. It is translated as CATNTDSYSGELFF.

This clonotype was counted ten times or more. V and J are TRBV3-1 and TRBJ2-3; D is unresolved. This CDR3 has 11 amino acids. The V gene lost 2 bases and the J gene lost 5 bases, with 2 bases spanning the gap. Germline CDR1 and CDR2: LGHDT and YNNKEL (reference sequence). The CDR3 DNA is TGTGCCAGCAGCCAACTAGATACGCAGTATTTT. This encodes CASSQLDTQYF.

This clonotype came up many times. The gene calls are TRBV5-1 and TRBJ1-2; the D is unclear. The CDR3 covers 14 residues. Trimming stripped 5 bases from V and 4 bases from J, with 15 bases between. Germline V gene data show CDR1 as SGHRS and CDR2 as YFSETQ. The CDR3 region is CASRREEALYGYTF. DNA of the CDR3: TGCGCCAGCAGGAGGGAAGAGGCCCTCTATGGCTACACCTTC. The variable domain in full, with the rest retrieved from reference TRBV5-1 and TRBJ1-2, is KAGVTQTPRYLIKTRGQQVTLSCSPISGHRSVSWYQQTPGQGLQFLFEYFSETQRNKGNFPGRFSGRQFSNSRSEMNVSTLELGDSALYLCASRREEALYGYTFGSGTRLTVV.

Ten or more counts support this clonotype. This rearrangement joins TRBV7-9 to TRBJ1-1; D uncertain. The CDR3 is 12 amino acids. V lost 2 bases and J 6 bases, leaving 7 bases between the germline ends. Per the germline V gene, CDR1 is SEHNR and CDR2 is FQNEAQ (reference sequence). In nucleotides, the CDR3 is TGTGCCAGCAGCTTATCGGCAGCTGAAGCTTTCTTT. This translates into CASSLSAAEAFF.

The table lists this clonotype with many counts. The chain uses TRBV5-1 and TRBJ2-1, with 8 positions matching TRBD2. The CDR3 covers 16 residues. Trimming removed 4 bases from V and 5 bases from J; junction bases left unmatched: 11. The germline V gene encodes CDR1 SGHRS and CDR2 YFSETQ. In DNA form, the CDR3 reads TGCGCCAGCAGCCAGCGACAACGGGGGGGACACAATGAGCAGTTCTTC. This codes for CASSQRQRGGHNEQFF.

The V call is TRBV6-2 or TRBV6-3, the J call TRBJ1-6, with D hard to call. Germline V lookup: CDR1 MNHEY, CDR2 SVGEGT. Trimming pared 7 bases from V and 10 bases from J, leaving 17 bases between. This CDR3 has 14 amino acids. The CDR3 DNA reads TGTGCCAGCATGGAGGGCGAAAGGAGCTCACCCCTCCACTTT. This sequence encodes CASMEGERSSPLHF.

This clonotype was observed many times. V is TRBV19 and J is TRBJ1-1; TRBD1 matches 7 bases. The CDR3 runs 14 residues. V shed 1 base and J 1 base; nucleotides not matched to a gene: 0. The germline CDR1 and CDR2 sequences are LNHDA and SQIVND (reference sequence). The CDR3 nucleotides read TGTGCCAGTAGTATAGGACAGGGGAACACTGAAGCTTTCTTT. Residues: CASSIGQGNTEAFF.

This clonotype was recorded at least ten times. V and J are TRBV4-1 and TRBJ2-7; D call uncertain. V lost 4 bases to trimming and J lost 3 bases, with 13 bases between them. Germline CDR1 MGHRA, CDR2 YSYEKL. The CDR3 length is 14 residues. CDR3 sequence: CASSPEPYNYEQYF. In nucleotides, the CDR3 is TGCGCCAGCAGCCCCGAGCCCTATAACTACGAGCAGTACTTC.

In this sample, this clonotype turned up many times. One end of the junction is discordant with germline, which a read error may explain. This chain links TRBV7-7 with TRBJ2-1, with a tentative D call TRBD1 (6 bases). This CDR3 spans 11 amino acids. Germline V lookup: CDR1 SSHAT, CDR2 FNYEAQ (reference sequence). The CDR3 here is CASSAGQEQFF. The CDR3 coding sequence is TGTGCTAGCAGCGCCGGACAGGAGCAGTTCTTC.

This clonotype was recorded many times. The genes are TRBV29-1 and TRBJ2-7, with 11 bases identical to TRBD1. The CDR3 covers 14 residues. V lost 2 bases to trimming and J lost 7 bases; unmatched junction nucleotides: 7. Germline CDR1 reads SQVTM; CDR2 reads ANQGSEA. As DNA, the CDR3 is TGCAGCGTTGAAACCCGGGACAGGGGGGAAGAGCAGTACTTC. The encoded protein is CSVETRDRGEEQYF.

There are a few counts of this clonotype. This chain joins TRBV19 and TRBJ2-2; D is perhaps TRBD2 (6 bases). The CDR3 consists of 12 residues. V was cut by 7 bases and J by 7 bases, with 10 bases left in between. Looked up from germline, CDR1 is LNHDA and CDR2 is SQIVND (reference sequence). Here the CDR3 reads CASMGGNGELFF. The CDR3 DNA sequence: TGTGCCAGTATGGGGGGAAACGGGGAGCTGTTTTTT.

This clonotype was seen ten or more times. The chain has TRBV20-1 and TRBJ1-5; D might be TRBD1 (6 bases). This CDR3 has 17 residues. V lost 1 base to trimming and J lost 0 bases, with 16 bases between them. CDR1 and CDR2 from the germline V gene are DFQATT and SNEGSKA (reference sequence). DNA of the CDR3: TGCAGTGCTAGAGGGACAGACGCCCGATATAGCAATCAGCCCCAGCATTTT. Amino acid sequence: CSARGTDARYSNQPQHF.

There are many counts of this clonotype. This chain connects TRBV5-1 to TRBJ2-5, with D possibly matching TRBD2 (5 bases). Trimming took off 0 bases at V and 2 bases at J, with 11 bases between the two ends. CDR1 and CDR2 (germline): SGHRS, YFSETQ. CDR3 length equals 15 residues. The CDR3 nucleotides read TGCGCCAGCAGCTTGGGAGGAGCGGTACAAGAGACCCAGTACTTC. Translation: CASSLGGAVQETQYF.

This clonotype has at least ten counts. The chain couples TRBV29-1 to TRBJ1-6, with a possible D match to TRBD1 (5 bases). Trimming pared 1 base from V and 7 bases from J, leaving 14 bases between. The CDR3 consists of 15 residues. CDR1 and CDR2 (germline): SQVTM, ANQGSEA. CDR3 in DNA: TGCAGCGTTGAAGGGACACCGGGTTCGAATTCACCCCTCCACTTT. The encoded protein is CSVEGTPGSNSPLHF.

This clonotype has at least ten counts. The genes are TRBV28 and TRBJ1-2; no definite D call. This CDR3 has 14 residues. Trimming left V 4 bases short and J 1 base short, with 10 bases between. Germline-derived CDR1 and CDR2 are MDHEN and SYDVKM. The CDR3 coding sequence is TGTGCCAGCAGTTCTTCACCCCTTAACTATGGCTACACCTTC. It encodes CASSSSPLNYGYTF.

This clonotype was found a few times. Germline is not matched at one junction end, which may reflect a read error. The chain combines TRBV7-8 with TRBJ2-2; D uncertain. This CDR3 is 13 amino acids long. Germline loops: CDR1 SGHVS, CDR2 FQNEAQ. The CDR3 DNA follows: TGTGCCAGCAGGTTAGGAAGGACCGGGGAGCTGTTTTTT. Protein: CASRLGRTGELFF.

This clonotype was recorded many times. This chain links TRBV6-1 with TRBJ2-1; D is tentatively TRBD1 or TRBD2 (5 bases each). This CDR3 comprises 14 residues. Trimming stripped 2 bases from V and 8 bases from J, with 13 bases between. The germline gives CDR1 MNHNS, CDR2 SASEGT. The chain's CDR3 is CASSENRGVDEQFF. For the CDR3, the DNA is TGTGCCAGCAGTGAAAACAGAGGGGTCGATGAGCAGTTCTTC.

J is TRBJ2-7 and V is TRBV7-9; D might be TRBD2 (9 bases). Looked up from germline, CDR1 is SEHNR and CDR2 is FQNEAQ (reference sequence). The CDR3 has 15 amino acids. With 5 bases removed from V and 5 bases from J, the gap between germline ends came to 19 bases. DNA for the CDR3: TGTGCCAGCAGCCCCCATAGCGGGGGACAGGACGAGCAGTACTTC. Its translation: CASSPHSGGQDEQYF. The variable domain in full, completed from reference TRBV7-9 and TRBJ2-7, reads DTGVSQNPRHKITKRGQNVTFRCDPISEHNRLYWYRQTLGQGPEFLTYFQNEAQLEKSRLLSDRFSAERPKGSFSTLEIQRTEQGDSAMYLCASSPHSGGQDEQYFGPGTRLTVT.

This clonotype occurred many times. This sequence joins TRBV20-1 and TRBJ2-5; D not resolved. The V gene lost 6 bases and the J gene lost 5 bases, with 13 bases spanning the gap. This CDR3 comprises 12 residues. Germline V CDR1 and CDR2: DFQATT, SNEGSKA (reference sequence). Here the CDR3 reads CSAESVQETQYF. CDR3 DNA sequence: TGCAGTGCCGAATCGGTCCAGGAGACCCAGTACTTC.